The entry that follows covers one T cell receptor (beta chain) sequence. The data are from a study of preoperative IRX-2 immunotherapy in early breast cancer. Data came from immunoSEQ multiplex PCR; TCRdb stores just in-frame clones and leaves some out. The table shows around 25,000 clones, with around 75% occurring only once. With 5 bases clipped from V and 4 bases from J, the junction kept 10 bases outside the gene matches. CDR3 length: 16 residues. As for treatment: preoperative locoregional IRX-2 cytokine immunotherapy. Preoperative locoregional IRX-2 cytokine immunotherapy was tested in the phase Ib source study.

This TCR derives from a human donor with breast cancer. V usage is TRBV6-7 and J usage is TRBJ1-2, with TRBD1 matching over 10 bases. TRBV6-7 is given ORF status, its function remaining uncertain. This specimen consisted of lymph node tissue, obtained before IRX-2 immunotherapy. CDR3 nucleotides: TGTGCCAGCAGTGACTTCGTGGGACAGGGGATCTATGGCTACACCTTC. This codes for CASSDFVGQGIYGYTF.